The 23 T cell receptor beta chains below come from one sample, sequenced in a study of T-cell memory formation after mild COVID-19. TCRdb ran MiXCR on the 5' RACE reads and lists one entry per CDR3 protein. This repertoire shows tens of thousands of distinct CDR3 sequences, roughly 16% found once; its top ten account for 39%. Sequencing was performed on PBMCs or a T cell subset sorted from them (not recorded which). The receptors stem from a man aged 18 to 35 who had mild COVID-19 (a few samples of this study predate the infection). Cell type and time point are not known.

This chain links TRBV7-3 with TRBJ2-7; D is unclear. CDR3 length: 16 residues. Germline loops: CDR1 SGHTA, CDR2 FQGTGA. The V gene lost 2 bases and the J gene lost 2 bases, with 16 bases spanning the gap. CDR3 nucleotides: TGTGCCAGCAGCTTAGGTCGTTCGGGCATGGCCTACGAGCAGTACTTC. It specifies CASSLGRSGMAYEQYF.

This clonotype was found a few times. V usage is TRBV27 and J usage is TRBJ2-7; maybe TRBD1 (6 bases). The germline gives CDR1 MNHEY, CDR2 SMNVEV (reference sequence). The CDR3 runs to 12 residues. V lost 6 bases and J 2 bases, leaving 8 bases between the germline ends. The CDR3 DNA is TGTGCCAGCAGGACAGGAGCCTACGAGCAGTACTTC. Translating it yields CASRTGAYEQYF.

This sequence joins TRBV5-5 and TRBJ1-1, with 7 bases that match TRBD1. There are 13 residues in the CDR3. Germline CDR1 reads SGHKS; CDR2 reads YYEKEE (reference sequence). Trimming removed 0 bases from V and 8 bases from J; junction bases left unmatched: 4. CDR3 DNA: TGTGCCAGCAGCTTGGCCCCGGACAGGGAAGCTTTCTTT. Translation gives CASSLAPDREAFF.

The chain carries TRBV20-1 and TRBJ2-7; 7 bases agree with TRBD1. Germline CDR1 reads DFQATT; CDR2 reads SNEGSKA (reference sequence). The CDR3 has 14 residues. V lost 5 bases and J lost 2; bases outside the gene matches: 9. The CDR3 nucleotides read TGCAGTGCTCTGCCGGACAGGAACGCCTACGAGCAGTACGTC. This sequence encodes CSALPDRNAYEQYV.

This clonotype has at least ten counts. The rearrangement links TRBV29-1 to TRBJ2-7; tentatively, D is TRBD1 (6 bases). V was shortened by 6 bases and J by 2 bases, with 17 bases between the two germline ends. The CDR3 is 14 residues long. The germline V gene has CDR1 SQVTM and CDR2 ANQGSEA. This CDR3 reads CSVMTGRNPYEQYV. In DNA form, the CDR3 reads TGCAGCGTGATGACAGGCCGAAACCCCTACGAGCAGTACGTC.

This clonotype was observed a handful of times. The CDR3 region is CASSDRPGQGFSETQYF. In DNA form, the CDR3 reads TGTGCCAGCAGCGACCGACCGGGACAGGGATTTTCCGAGACCCAGTACTTC. The genes are TRBV9 and TRBJ2-5, with 9 nucleotides matching TRBD1. The CDR3 is 17 amino acids. V lost 3 bases and J lost 5; bases outside the gene matches: 14. Germline V gene data show CDR1 as SGDLS and CDR2 as YYNGEE.

CDR3 DNA: TGTGCCAGCAGTTACCGGGACAGTCAAGAGACCCAGTACTTC. This sequence encodes CASSYRDSQETQYF. The chain uses TRBV7-9 and TRBJ2-5, with TRBD1 matching 7 bases. The CDR3 sequence is 14 residues long. Trimming cost V 6 bases and J 2 bases; bases outside gene matches: 6. CDR1 and CDR2 from the germline V gene are SEHNR and FQNEAQ (reference sequence).

This chain connects TRBV9 to TRBJ2-5, with D perhaps matching TRBD1 (6 bases). The V gene lost 4 bases and the J gene lost 4 bases, with 11 bases spanning the gap. Germline V gene data show CDR1 as SGDLS and CDR2 as YYNGEE. CDR3 length: 13 residues. The CDR3 bases are TGTGCCAGCAGCCCCTCAGGGGCAGAGACCCAGTACTTC. Protein product: CASSPSGAETQYF.

The chain employs TRBV6-2 or TRBV6-3 and TRBJ2-1; D gene uncertain. In germline, CDR1 is MNHEY, CDR2 SVGEGT. This CDR3 has 12 amino acids. V was pared by 10 bases and J by 4 bases, with 11 bases between. DNA of the CDR3: TGTGCCACTGGGTGGGCTTACAATGAGCAGTTCTTC. This codes for CATGWAYNEQFF.

This clonotype was recorded a few times. The genes are TRBV5-8 and TRBJ2-3, with D maybe TRBD1 (6 bases). Germline CDR1 SGHTS, CDR2 YDEGEE. This CDR3 is built from 16 residues. Trimming cost V 3 bases and J 5 bases, with 19 bases left between them. For the CDR3, the DNA is TGTGCCAGCAGCTCCGGGACACTTAAATTCAGAGATACGCAGTATTTT. It specifies CASSSGTLKFRDTQYF.

Only a few counts were recorded for this clonotype. This chain uses TRBV29-1 with TRBJ1-1, with D hard to call. The ends were cut back, 4 bases at V and 1 base at J, with 4 bases in the middle. Germline CDR1 and CDR2: SQVTM and ANQGSEA. This CDR3 is 11 amino acids long. CDR3 sequence reads: CSVVGNTEAFF. The CDR3, as DNA: TGCAGCGTTGTTGGGAACACTGAAGCTTTCTTT.

V usage is TRBV29-1 and J usage is TRBJ2-2; a possible D gene is TRBD2 (5 bases). Between the trimmed V and J ends, which lost 3 bases and 2 bases, there was a span of 7 bases. The CDR3 runs to 13 residues. Germline loops: CDR1 SQVTM, CDR2 ANQGSEA. CDR3 sequence reads: CSVDRGNTGELFF. The DNA for the CDR3 is TGCAGCGTTGACCGGGGTAACACCGGGGAGCTGTTTTTT.

The gene calls are TRBV7-3 and TRBJ2-1, with no clear D. Germline values: CDR1 SGHTA, CDR2 FQGTGA. V lost 4 bases, J lost 2 bases, and 9 bases lay in between. This CDR3 is built from 14 residues. CDR3 coding DNA: TGTGCCAGCAGCTCCGGACCGACCTACAATGAGCAGTTCTTC. Translated, it gives CASSSGPTYNEQFF. Using reference TRBV7-3 and TRBJ2-1 for the parts outside the CDR3, the full variable domain is GAGVSQTPSNKVTEKGKYVELRCDPISGHTALYWYRQSLGQGPEFLIYFQGTGAADDSGLPNDRFFAVRPEGSVSTLKIQRTERGDSAVYLCASSSGPTYNEQFFGPGTRLTVL.

The J gene is TRBJ2-3, the V gene TRBV11-2, with D perhaps matching TRBD1 or TRBD2 (6 bases each). Trimming stripped 2 bases from V and 6 bases from J, with 15 bases between. Germline V gene sequence: CDR1 SGHAT, CDR2 FQNNGV. The CDR3 is made up of 15 amino acids. The CDR3 nucleotides are TGTGCCAGCAGCTTACCACGGGGGCGTCGGGATACGCAGTATTTT. Its protein is CASSLPRGRRDTQYF. Using reference TRBV11-2 and TRBJ2-3 for the parts outside the CDR3, the full variable domain is EAGVAQSPRYKIIEKRQSVAFWCNPISGHATLYWYQQILGQGPKLLIQFQNNGVVDDSQLPKDRFSAERLKGVDSTLKIQPAKLEDSAVYLCASSLPRGRRDTQYFGPGTRLTVL.

The sample holds a few counts of this clonotype. In DNA, the CDR3 is TGTGCCAGCACCCGTAGGGGCTTT. Translation gives CASTRRGF. The chain uses TRBV21-1 and TRBJ1-1; the table's D call TRBD1 went unverified against the DNA. TRBV21-1 is a pseudogene segment. The length of the CDR3 is 8 residues.

V and J are TRBV10-3 and TRBJ2-5; 7 bases are a match to TRBD1. The V gene end was trimmed by 2 bases and the J gene end by 5 bases; junction bases not matched to a gene: 5. Germline values: CDR1 ENHRY, CDR2 SYGVKD. The CDR3 is 14 residues long. The CDR3, as DNA: TGTGCCATCAGTGAGAACAGGGGTGAGGAGACCCAGTACTTC. Its protein is CAISENRGEETQYF.

This clonotype was seen more than once but under ten times. J is TRBJ2-2 and V is TRBV4-2; 9 nucleotides agree with TRBD1. This CDR3 is 17 amino acids long. Losses at the gene ends were 3 bases for V and 1 base for J; bases not matched to a gene: 6. The germline CDR1 and CDR2 sequences are LGHNA and YNFKEQ. The CDR3 region has the DNA TGTGCCAGCAGCCAGCCGGTGGGACAGGGGAACACCGGGGAGCTGTTTTTT. Amino acids: CASSQPVGQGNTGELFF.

V is TRBV11-3 and J is TRBJ2-5; the D call may be TRBD1 or TRBD2 (5 bases each). Trimming removed 1 base at V and 10 bases at J, with 16 bases between. This CDR3 spans 14 amino acids. CDR1 SGHNT and CDR2 YENEEA come from the germline V gene. The CDR3, as DNA: TGTGCCAGCAGCTTAGGAGGGGCTAGCCATATCCAGTACTTC. Translating it yields CASSLGGASHIQYF.

The J gene is TRBJ2-6, the V gene TRBV28, with D unclear. Germline CDR1 is MDHEN and CDR2 is SYDVKM. The CDR3 length is 16 residues. The V and J ends lost 6 bases and 4 bases respectively, with 16 bases between them. This CDR3 reads CASSTGLTGGANVLTF. Written as DNA, the CDR3 is TGTGCCAGCAGCACTGGCCTGACGGGCGGGGCCAACGTCCTGACTTTC.

DNA of the CDR3: TGTGCCTGGAGCCGCACCTTAATCCGGAGCTCCTATAATTCACCCCTCCACTTT. It translates to CAWSRTLIRSSYNSPLHF. The chain couples TRBV30 to TRBJ1-6; D gene ambiguous. The germline V gene has CDR1 GTSNPN and CDR2 SVGIG (reference sequence). This CDR3 has 18 residues. Deletions cut 3 bases from V and 0 bases from J, with 18 bases between.

This clonotype occurred a few times. The gene calls are TRBV6-5 and TRBJ2-7; D is perhaps TRBD2 (6 bases). Trimming took off 5 bases at V and 6 bases at J, with 11 bases between the two ends. Germline V gene data show CDR1 as MNHEY and CDR2 as SVGAGI. The CDR3 consists of 12 residues. Here the CDR3 reads CASSPGVSEQYF. The CDR3 DNA follows: TGTGCCAGCAGTCCGGGGGTGAGCGAGCAGTACTTC.

This sequence joins TRBV27 and TRBJ2-7, with D perhaps matching TRBD1 or TRBD2 (7 bases each). The CDR3 consists of 17 residues. Germline assignment: CDR1 MNHEY and CDR2 SMNVEV (reference sequence). V was cut by 2 bases and J by 3 bases, with 20 bases left in between. The CDR3 region has the DNA TGTGCCAGCAGTTTAATTCGTGAGCAGGGGGGGTACTACGAGCAGTACTTC. Translating it yields CASSLIREQGGYYEQYF.

Many counts were recorded for this clonotype. This chain links TRBV7-6 with TRBJ2-1; 8 nucleotides align to TRBD1. V shed 5 bases and J 7 bases; nucleotides not matched to a gene: 10. Germline loops: CDR1 SGHVS, CDR2 FNYEAQ. The CDR3 is 15 residues long. The chain's CDR3 is CASSAGTGWGNEQFF. CDR3 DNA: TGTGCCAGCAGCGCCGGGACAGGATGGGGGAATGAGCAGTTCTTC.